Included here is one TCR beta chain sequence, with context. Its antigen is currently unknown. This sample is part of a study of cytomegalovirus exposure and HLA in healthy donors. Findings and limits, study-wide: That first-cohort TCR clusters tended to co-occur in the 100 to 150 validation repertoires was found in a later analysis. Most TCR sequences were rare, but some public TCRs occurred in many donors.

Germline V gene sequence: CDR1 SGHDT, CDR2 YYEEEE. This CDR3 comprises 13 residues. The ends lost 3 bases at V and 6 bases at J; junction bases unmatched: 3. Measured with immunoSEQ multiplex PCR; TCRdb has only the in-frame clones, and not every one. The sample consists of 98,000 or so clones, around 82% of them appearing once. J is TRBJ1-2 and V is TRBV5-6; TRBD1 aligns across 9 bases. The receptor's source is a woman aged 18-29 years in good health and CMV-seronegative. Sequencing was performed on PBMCs. CDR3 coding DNA: TGTGCCAGCAGCTCGGGACAGGGCGATGGCTACACCTTC. It specifies CASSSGQGDGYTF.